The next 9 T cell receptor beta chains were all read from a single sample in a study of cytomegalovirus exposure and HLA in healthy donors. Repertoires were generated with immunoSEQ multiplex PCR, while TCRdb's copy carries only in-frame clones and drops some. Here the sample spans tens of thousands of clones, approximately 94% being singletons. Sequencing used PBMCs. The origin of the receptors is a man aged 18 to 29 in good health and CMV-seropositive.

V usage is TRBV18 and J usage is TRBJ1-2; D is ambiguous. The CDR3 is made up of 14 amino acids. V was pared by 3 bases and J by 0 bases, with 8 bases between. Germline V gene lookup returns CDR1 KGHSH and CDR2 LQKENI. CDR3 sequence (DNA): TGTGCCAGCTCACCTTACGGGGCTAACTATGGCTACACCTTC. Its protein is CASSPYGANYGYTF.

The rearrangement joins TRBV2 to TRBJ2-1; D is possibly TRBD1 (6 bases). V lost 6 bases, J lost 0 bases, and 21 bases lay in between. This CDR3 contains 18 residues. The germline CDR1 and CDR2 sequences are SNHLY and FYNNEI. The CDR3 here is CASRALGRGRDSYNEQFF. In DNA form, the CDR3 reads TGTGCCAGCAGGGCGTTGGGCAGGGGTCGTGACTCCTACAATGAGCAGTTCTTC.

Points on this clone: The sample contains more than one DNA sequence encoding this CDR3. The gene calls are TRBV7-2 and TRBJ2-7; 7 bases agree with TRBD1. The CDR3 length is 13 residues. From germline, CDR1 is SGHTA and CDR2 FQGNSA. J was trimmed by 4 bases and V by 5 bases; bases with no gene match: 5. CDR3 loop: CASSPTGVYEQYF. The CDR3 nucleotides are TGTGCCAGCAGCCCCACAGGGGTATACGAGCAGTACTTC.

The chain employs TRBV6-6 and TRBJ1-5; 9 bases agree with TRBD1. This CDR3 spans 15 amino acids. V lost 0 bases to trimming and J lost 8 bases; unmatched junction nucleotides: 5. Germline V lookup: CDR1 MNHNY, CDR2 SVGAGI (reference sequence). Here the CDR3 DNA reads TGTGCCAGCAGTTACTCTGGACAGGGGCGAGAGCCCCAGCATTTT. Translating gives CASSYSGQGREPQHF.

This chain links TRBV7-6 with TRBJ2-2; TRBD2 aligns across 10 bases. This CDR3 region has 18 residues. The germline gives CDR1 SGHVS, CDR2 FNYEAQ. V lost 5 bases, J lost 1 base, and 10 bases stayed unmatched. Here the CDR3 reads CASSHPSGGAGNTGELFF. The CDR3 DNA reads as TGTGCCAGCAGCCACCCCAGCGGGGGGGCTGGGAACACCGGGGAGCTGTTTTTT.

The V and J genes are TRBV28 and TRBJ2-7; TRBD1 aligns across 10 bases. Germline-derived CDR1 and CDR2 are MDHEN and SYDVKM. The CDR3 loop spans 14 amino acids. J gave up 6 bases and V 5 bases, and 7 bases lay outside the gene matches. CDR3 protein: CASSAEGQGIEQYF. The CDR3 nucleotides are TGTGCCAGCAGTGCCGAGGGACAGGGGATCGAGCAGTACTTC. Full variable domain (missing parts from reference TRBV28 and TRBJ2-7): DVKVTQSSRYLVKRTGEKVFLECVQDMDHENMFWYRQDPGLGLRLIYFSYDVKMKEKGDIPEGYSVSREKKERFSLILESASTNQTSMYLCASSAEGQGIEQYFGPGTRLTVT.

The chain carries TRBV5-4 and TRBJ1-1; the D is unclear. The V gene's germline CDR1 is SGHNT and CDR2 YYREEE (reference sequence). V was pared by 5 bases and J by 0 bases, with 11 bases between. The CDR3 totals 14 residues. CDR3: CASRLVGVNTEAFF. The CDR3 DNA sequence: TGTGCCAGCAGATTAGTCGGGGTGAACACTGAAGCTTTCTTT.

The chain employs TRBV6-5 and TRBJ2-5, with TRBD2 matching over 7 bases. The CDR3 loop spans 15 amino acids. The V segment lost 6 bases and the J segment 2 bases; nucleotides outside the gene matches: 9. In germline, CDR1 is MNHEY, CDR2 SVGAGI. The CDR3 is CASRSPGGNQETQYF. In DNA, the CDR3 is TGTGCCAGCAGATCTCCCGGGGGGAATCAAGAGACCCAGTACTTC.

The chain has TRBV9 and TRBJ2-2; the match to TRBD2 covers 7 bases. The germline V gene encodes CDR1 SGDLS and CDR2 YYNGEE. Trimming cost V 0 bases and J 5 bases; bases outside gene matches: 4. The CDR3 covers 15 residues. CDR3: CASSVEPGGTGELFF. The CDR3, as DNA: TGTGCCAGCAGCGTAGAACCCGGGGGGACCGGGGAGCTGTTTTTT. The full variable domain, its missing parts supplied by reference TRBV9 and TRBJ2-2, is DSGVTQTPKHLITATGQRVTLRCSPRSGDLSVYWYQQSLDQGLQFLIQYYNGEERAKGNILERFSAQQFPDLHSELNLSSLELGDSALYFCASSVEPGGTGELFFGEGSRLTVL.